The 22 T cell receptor beta chains below come from one sample, sequenced in a study of shared clonotypes between healthy human individuals. The protocol was immunoSEQ multiplex PCR, while the TCRdb copy is restricted to in-frame clones and leaves out a portion. The sample includes around 88,000 clones, almost 70% of them seen just once. Specimen: memory CD8+ T cells sorted from blood. Subset indicated: CD45RO+ cells pooled with CCR7-negative TemRA cells. Receptors were obtained from a man in his thirties or forties in good health.

This chain connects TRBV28 to TRBJ2-7, with 7 bases matching TRBD2. The V and J ends lost 6 bases and 2 bases, in that order; junction bases with no gene match: 22. Per germline, CDR1 MDHEN and CDR2 SYDVKM. The length of the CDR3 is 19 residues. The CDR3 loop reads CASSSLMVASGNRAYEQYF. The DNA of the CDR3 is TGTGCCAGCAGCTCTCTGATGGTGGCTAGCGGAAATAGAGCCTACGAGCAGTACTTC.

The chain employs TRBV15 and TRBJ1-4; 7 nucleotides align to TRBD1. The CDR3 runs to 16 residues. V lost 2 bases and J lost 2; bases outside the gene matches: 5. Germline assignment: CDR1 LNHNV and CDR2 YYDKDF (reference sequence). CDR3 nucleotide sequence: TGTGCCACCAGCAGATTCAGGGGGACGACTAATGAAAAACTGTTTTTT. Protein product: CATSRFRGTTNEKLFF.

The V gene is TRBV27, the J gene TRBJ2-3; 10 positions agree with TRBD2. After removal of 6 bases from V and 6 bases from J, the junction contained 6 bases not matched to a gene. This CDR3 comprises 14 residues. Germline V CDR1 and CDR2: MNHEY, SMNVEV (reference sequence). The CDR3 reads CASSLLGLADTQYF. In nucleotides, the CDR3 is TGTGCCAGCAGCCTGCTGGGACTAGCGGATACGCAGTATTTT.

Regarding this clone: One end of the junction does not line up with germline, which may come from a read error. The V call is TRBV7-9, the J call TRBJ1-3; D unclear. CDR1 is SEHNR and CDR2 is FQNEAQ in the germline V gene (reference sequence). This CDR3 comprises 16 residues. The CDR3, as DNA: TGTGCCAGAAGCTTACCATGGTTCTGGGCTGGAAACACCATATATTTT. Protein sequence: CARSLPWFWAGNTIYF.

This clone was counted at least ten times. The chain links TRBV6-6 to TRBJ2-7, with 7 bases identical to TRBD2. Germline CDR1 is MNHNY and CDR2 is SVGAGI (reference sequence). The CDR3 spans 14 residues. V lost 9 bases to trimming and J lost 3 bases; unmatched junction nucleotides: 11. DNA for the CDR3: TGTGCCAGTCAAATTCAGACTAGCAACTACGAGCAGTACTTC. It encodes CASQIQTSNYEQYF.

This clone was observed a few times. The chain links TRBV7-8 to TRBJ1-5; 7 bases are shared with TRBD1. J lost 4 bases, V lost 5 bases, and 8 bases had no gene match. Germline V gene data show CDR1 as SGHVS and CDR2 as FQNEAQ. There are 15 residues in the CDR3. The CDR3 region is CASSPRDRPNQPQHF. The CDR3 DNA reads as TGTGCCAGCAGCCCGAGGGACAGACCGAATCAGCCCCAGCATTTT.

The chain joins TRBV9 to TRBJ1-1; weak D call: TRBD1 (5 bases). CDR3 length equals 15 residues. The germline CDR1 and CDR2 sequences are SGDLS and YYNGEE. V dropped 2 bases and J dropped 0 bases, with 11 bases sitting between them. Written as DNA, the CDR3 is TGTGCCAGCAGCGTCGGGGCAAGATTGAACACTGAAGCTTTCTTT. This codes for CASSVGARLNTEAFF.

There are a few counts of this clone. The DNA for the CDR3 is TGTGCCAGCAGCACACAACGGGGTACTTCTATATTCAATGAGCAGTTCTTC. This gives the protein CASSTQRGTSIFNEQFF. V is TRBV13 and J is TRBJ2-1; D is perhaps TRBD2 (5 bases). CDR3 length: 17 amino acids. Germline V CDR1 and CDR2: PRHDT, FYEKMQ (reference sequence). Deletions cut 5 bases from V and 6 bases from J, with 23 bases between.

A single count supports this clone. The V gene is TRBV2, the J gene TRBJ1-3, with 7 bases identical to TRBD1. The CDR3 spans 15 residues. V shed 8 bases and J 0 bases; nucleotides not matched to a gene: 7. Germline CDR1 is SNHLY and CDR2 is FYNNEI. This chain's CDR3 is CASGRQGISGNTIYF. The CDR3 DNA reads TGTGCCAGCGGCCGACAGGGAATCTCTGGAAACACCATATATTTT. The variable domain in full, with the rest retrieved from reference TRBV2 and TRBJ1-3, is EPEVTQTPSHQVTQMGQEVILRCVPISNHLYFYWYRQILGQKVEFLVSFYNNEISEKSEIFDDQFSVERPDGSNFTLKIRSTKLEDSAMYFCASGRQGISGNTIYFGEGSWLTVV.

As concerns this clone: The same CDR3 is also encoded by other DNA sequences in this sample. The V and J genes are TRBV27 and TRBJ2-5; TRBD2 is a possible D gene (7 bases). The CDR3 runs to 14 residues. V lost 1 base and J lost 5, with 11 bases in between. Looked up from germline, CDR1 is MNHEY and CDR2 is SMNVEV (reference sequence). CDR3 sequence: CASSLLGGEETQYF. In DNA, the CDR3 is TGTGCCAGCAGTTTATTAGGGGGGGAGGAGACCCAGTACTTC.

This clone was counted between two and nine times. Other DNA sequences in the sample encode the same CDR3. The chain employs TRBV2 and TRBJ1-5; no firm D call. The length of the CDR3 is 15 residues. Trimming took off 3 bases at V and 0 bases at J, with 9 bases between the two ends. CDR1 and CDR2 (germline): SNHLY, FYNNEI. The CDR3 DNA follows: TGTGCCAGCAGTGAGGATGGTTATAGCAATCAGCCCCAGCATTTT. Its translation: CASSEDGYSNQPQHF.

This clone was detected only once. The chain links TRBV7-9 to TRBJ2-5; perhaps TRBD1 as D (5 bases). The V end lost 5 bases, the J end lost 1 base, and 17 bases lay between the germline ends. The CDR3 sequence is 16 residues long. Germline CDR1 reads SEHNR; CDR2 reads FQNEAQ (reference sequence). CDR3 in amino acids: CASSASGLSSQETQYF. The CDR3 DNA sequence: TGTGCCAGCAGCGCGTCAGGGCTATCGTCCCAAGAGACCCAGTACTTC.

This clone occurred a few times. This chain uses TRBV13 with TRBJ2-7; 7 bases map to TRBD1. This CDR3 spans 14 amino acids. Germline V gives CDR1 PRHDT, CDR2 FYEKMQ (reference sequence). J gave up 6 bases and V 5 bases, and 10 bases lay outside the gene matches. The CDR3 spells CASSPRQGTLEQYF. CDR3 nucleotide sequence: TGTGCCAGCAGCCCTCGACAGGGAACGCTCGAGCAGTACTTC. Looking up the rest from reference TRBV13 and TRBJ2-7 gives the full variable domain: AAGVIQSPRHLIKEKRETATLKCYPIPRHDTVYWYQQGPGQDPQFLISFYEKMQSDKGSIPDRFSAQQFSDYHSELNMSSLELGDSALYFCASSPRQGTLEQYFGPGTRLTVT.

Only one count was recorded for this clone. The chain combines TRBV19 with TRBJ1-2; D not resolved. V lost 4 bases to trimming and J lost 0 bases, with 6 bases between them. CDR3 size: 13 residues. Germline-derived CDR1 and CDR2 are LNHDA and SQIVND (reference sequence). Here the CDR3 reads CASSKVTNYGYTF. The CDR3 nucleotides read TGTGCCAGTAGTAAAGTGACTAACTATGGCTACACCTTC.

The chain couples TRBV3-1 (or the pseudogene TRBV3-2) to TRBJ2-7; D remains ambiguous. Germline loops: CDR1 LGHDT, CDR2 YNNKEL (reference sequence). The CDR3 has 8 amino acids. Trimming removed 9 bases at V and 4 bases at J, with 1 base between. The CDR3 sequence is CARYEQYF. As DNA, the CDR3 is TGTGCCAGATACGAGCAGTACTTC.

This clone appeared many times. The V and J genes are TRBV14 and TRBJ2-1, with TRBD2 identical over 11 bases. After removal of 0 bases from V and 6 bases from J, the junction contained 10 bases not matched to a gene. CDR1 is SGHDN, CDR2 FVKESK, per germline. The CDR3 extends over 18 amino acids. CDR3 loop: CASSQDVGSLAGGNEQFF. CDR3 DNA: TGTGCCAGCAGCCAAGATGTCGGGTCCCTAGCGGGAGGCAATGAGCAGTTCTTC.

The V call is TRBV9, the J call TRBJ1-3, with 7 bases identical to TRBD1. CDR3 size: 15 residues. Germline V gene sequence: CDR1 SGDLS, CDR2 YYNGEE. V lost 4 bases, J lost 0 bases, and 4 bases stayed unmatched. The chain's CDR3 is CASSLSGGSGNTIYF. The CDR3 DNA reads as TGTGCCAGCAGCTTGTCAGGGGGCTCTGGAAACACCATATATTTT.

The gene calls are TRBV9 and TRBJ2-5; perhaps TRBD1 as D (5 bases). The CDR3 runs 12 residues. Between the trimmed V and J ends, which lost 7 bases and 7 bases, there was a span of 14 bases. CDR1 and CDR2 from the germline V gene are SGDLS and YYNGEE. The DNA of the CDR3 is TGTGCCAGCGGTACAGGAGTGGGGACCCAGTACTTC. Encoded protein: CASGTGVGTQYF.

The rearrangement links TRBV5-1 to TRBJ2-7; D is undetermined. CDR1 and CDR2 (germline): SGHRS, YFSETQ. The CDR3 is made up of 13 amino acids. The V end was cut by 4 bases, the J end by 0 bases, with 8 bases between. In nucleotides, the CDR3 is TGCGCCAGCAGCCTACAGAGCTCCTACGAGCAGTACTTC. It is translated as CASSLQSSYEQYF.

The J gene is TRBJ2-3, the V gene TRBV2; D unresolved. The germline gives CDR1 SNHLY, CDR2 FYNNEI. The CDR3 consists of 12 residues. Trimming pared 4 bases from V and 2 bases from J, leaving 4 bases between. CDR3 protein: CASSVSTDTQYF. CDR3 bases: TGTGCCAGCAGTGTCTCCACAGATACGCAGTATTTT.

The chain combines TRBV5-4 with TRBJ2-5, with D possibly matching TRBD2 (6 bases). There are 17 residues in the CDR3. Germline loops: CDR1 SGHNT, CDR2 YYREEE (reference sequence). V shed 4 bases and J shed 3 bases, with 22 bases lying between them. The CDR3, as DNA: TGTGCCAGCAGCGCGCGAACGCAGGGCTGGGGGGAAGAGACCCAGTACTTC. Encoded protein: CASSARTQGWGEETQYF.

This clone was recorded a few times. The chain combines TRBV28 with TRBJ1-2, with D perhaps TRBD1 (6 bases). CDR3 size: 15 residues. Germline CDR1 and CDR2: MDHEN and SYDVKM. Between the trimmed V and J ends, which lost 2 bases and 4 bases, there was a span of 14 bases. The CDR3 sequence: CASSLRPRGIYGYTF. As DNA, the CDR3 is TGTGCCAGCAGTTTACGACCAAGGGGGATCTATGGCTACACCTTC.